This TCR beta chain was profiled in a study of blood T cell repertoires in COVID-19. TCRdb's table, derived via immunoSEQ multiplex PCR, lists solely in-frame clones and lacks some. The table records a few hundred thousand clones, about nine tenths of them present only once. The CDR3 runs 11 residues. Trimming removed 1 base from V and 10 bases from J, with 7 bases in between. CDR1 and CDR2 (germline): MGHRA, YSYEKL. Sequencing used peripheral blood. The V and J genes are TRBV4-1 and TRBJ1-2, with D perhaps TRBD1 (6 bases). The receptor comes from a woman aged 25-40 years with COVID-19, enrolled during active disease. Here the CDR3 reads CASSQGTAYTF. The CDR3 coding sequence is TGCGCCAGCAGCCAAGGGACAGCCTACACCTTC.